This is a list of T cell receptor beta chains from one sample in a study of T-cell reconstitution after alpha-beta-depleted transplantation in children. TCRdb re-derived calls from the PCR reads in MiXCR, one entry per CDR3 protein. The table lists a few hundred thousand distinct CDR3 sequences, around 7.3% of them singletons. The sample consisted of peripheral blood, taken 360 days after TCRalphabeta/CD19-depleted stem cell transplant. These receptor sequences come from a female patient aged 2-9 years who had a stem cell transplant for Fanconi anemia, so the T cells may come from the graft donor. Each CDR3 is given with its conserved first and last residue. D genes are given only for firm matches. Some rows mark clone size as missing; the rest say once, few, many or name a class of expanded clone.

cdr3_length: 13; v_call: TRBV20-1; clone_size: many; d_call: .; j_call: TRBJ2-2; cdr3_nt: TGCAGTGCTAGACCACACAGTACCGGGGAGCTGTTTTTT; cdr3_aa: CSARPHSTGELFF
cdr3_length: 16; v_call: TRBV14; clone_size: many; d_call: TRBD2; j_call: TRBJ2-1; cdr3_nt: TGTGCCAGCAGCCAATTCGGGACTAGCGGGTACAATGAGCAGTTCTTC; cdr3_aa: CASSQFGTSGYNEQFF
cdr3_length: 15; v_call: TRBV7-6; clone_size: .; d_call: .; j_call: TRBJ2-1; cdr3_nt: TGTGCCAGCAGCTCCCAGGGGATCTCCTACAATGAGCAGTTCTTC; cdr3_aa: CASSSQGISYNEQFF
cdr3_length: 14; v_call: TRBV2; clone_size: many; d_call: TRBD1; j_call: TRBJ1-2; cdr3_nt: TGTGCCAGCAGCGACGGACAGGGAGACTATGGCTACACCTTC; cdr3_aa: CASSDGQGDYGYTF
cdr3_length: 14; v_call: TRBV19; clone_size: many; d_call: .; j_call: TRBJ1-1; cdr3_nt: TGTGCCAGTAGTATCTCGGGCCCATCCACTGAAGCTTTCTTT; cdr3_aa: CASSISGPSTEAFF
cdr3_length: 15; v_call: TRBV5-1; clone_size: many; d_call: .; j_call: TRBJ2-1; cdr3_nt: TGCGCCAGCAGCTTGGTTACAGTGGGAAACAATGAGCAGTTCTTC; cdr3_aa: CASSLVTVGNNEQFF
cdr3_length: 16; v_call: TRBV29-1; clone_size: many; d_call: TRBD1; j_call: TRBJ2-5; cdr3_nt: TGCAGCGTTGAGTGGCCCTCGACAGGGGTCCAAGAGACCCAGTACTTC; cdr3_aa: CSVEWPSTGVQETQYF
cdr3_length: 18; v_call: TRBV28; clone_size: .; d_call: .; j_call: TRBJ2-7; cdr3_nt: TGTGCCAGCAGTTTATGGAGCAGTGGGCCTAGTGGGGGATACGAGCAGTACTTC; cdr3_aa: CASSLWSSGPSGGYEQYF
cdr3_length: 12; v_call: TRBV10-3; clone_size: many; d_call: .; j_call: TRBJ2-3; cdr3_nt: TGTGCCATCAGCAAAGGAGGAGATACGCAGTATTTT; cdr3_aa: CAISKGGDTQYF
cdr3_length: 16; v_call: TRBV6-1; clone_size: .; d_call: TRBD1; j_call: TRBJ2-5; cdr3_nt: TGTGCCAGCAGCCTACGACAGGGGCCCCAAGGGGGGACCCAGTACTTC; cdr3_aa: CASSLRQGPQGGTQYF
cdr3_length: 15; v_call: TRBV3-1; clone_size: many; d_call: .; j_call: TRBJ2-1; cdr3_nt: TGTGCCAGCAGCCGGGATCAGAGCTCCTACAATGAGCAGTTCTTC; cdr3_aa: CASSRDQSSYNEQFF
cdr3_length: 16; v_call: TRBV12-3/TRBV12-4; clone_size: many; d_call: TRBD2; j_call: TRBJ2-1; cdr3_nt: TGTGCCAGCAGTGCTAGCGGGGGGGCCTCCTACAATGAGCAGTTCTTC; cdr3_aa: CASSASGGASYNEQFF
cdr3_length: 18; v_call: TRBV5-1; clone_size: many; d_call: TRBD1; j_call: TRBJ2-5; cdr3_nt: TGCGCCAGCAGCTTGGGTCCTTCCGGGACAGGGGGTCAAGAGACCCAGTACTTC; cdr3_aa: CASSLGPSGTGGQETQYF
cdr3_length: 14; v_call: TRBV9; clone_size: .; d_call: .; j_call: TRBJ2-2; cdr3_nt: TGTGCCAGCAGCGTAGGTCCGTACACCGGGGAGCTGTTTTTT; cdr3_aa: CASSVGPYTGELFF
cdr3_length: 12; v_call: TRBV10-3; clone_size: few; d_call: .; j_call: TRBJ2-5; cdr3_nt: TGTGCCATCAGGACTCCCCAAGAGACCCAGTACTTC; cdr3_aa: CAIRTPQETQYF
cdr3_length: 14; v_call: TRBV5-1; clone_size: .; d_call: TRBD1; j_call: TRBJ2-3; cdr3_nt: TGCGCCAGCACCGGGAACAGGGGGTCAGATACGCAGTATTTT; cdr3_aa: CASTGNRGSDTQYF
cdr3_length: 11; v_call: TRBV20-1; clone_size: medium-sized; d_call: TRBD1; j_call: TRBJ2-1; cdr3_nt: TGCAGTGCGAGTACAGGGGGCGAGCAGTTCTTC; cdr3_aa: CSASTGGEQFF
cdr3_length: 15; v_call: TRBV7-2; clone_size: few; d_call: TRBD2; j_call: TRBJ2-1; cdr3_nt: TGTGCCAGCAGCTTAGTAGGGACTAACTACAATGAGCAGTTCTTC; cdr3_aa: CASSLVGTNYNEQFF
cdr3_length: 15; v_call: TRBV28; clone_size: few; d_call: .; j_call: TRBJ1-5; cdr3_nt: TGTGCCAGCAGTAAACAACAGGGATTTCGTCAGCCCCAGCATTTT; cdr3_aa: CASSKQQGFRQPQHF
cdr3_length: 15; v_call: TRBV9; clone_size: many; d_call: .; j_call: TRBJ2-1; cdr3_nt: TGTGCCAGCAGCGTAGGGGGGGGGCCCTACAATGAGCAGTTCTTC; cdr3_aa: CASSVGGGPYNEQFF
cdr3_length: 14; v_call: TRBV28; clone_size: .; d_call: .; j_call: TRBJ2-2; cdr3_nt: TGTGCCAGCAGCCCCCGACTGTACACCGGGGAGCTGTTTTTT; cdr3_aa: CASSPRLYTGELFF
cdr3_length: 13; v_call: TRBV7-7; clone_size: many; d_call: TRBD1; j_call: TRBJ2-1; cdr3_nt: TGTGCCAGCAGCACAGATTACAGGGGCGGGCAGTTCTTC; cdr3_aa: CASSTDYRGGQFF
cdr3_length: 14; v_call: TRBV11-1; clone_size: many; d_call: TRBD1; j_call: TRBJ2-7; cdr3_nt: TGTGCCAGCAGCGTACCCGGGACAGGGCGGGAGCAGTACTTC; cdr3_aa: CASSVPGTGREQYF
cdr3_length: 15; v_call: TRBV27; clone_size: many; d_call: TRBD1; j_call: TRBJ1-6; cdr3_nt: TGTGCCAGCAGTTTGGGACAGGGAAGTAATTCACCCCTCCACTTT; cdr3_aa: CASSLGQGSNSPLHF
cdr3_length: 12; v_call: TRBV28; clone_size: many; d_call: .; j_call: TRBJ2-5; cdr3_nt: TGTGCCAGCAGTTCGGGGGCGGAGACCCAGTACTTC; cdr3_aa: CASSSGAETQYF
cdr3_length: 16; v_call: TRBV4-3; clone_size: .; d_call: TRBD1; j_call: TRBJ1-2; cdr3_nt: TGCGCCAGCAGCCAAGAGGGGACAGGGACTCTCTATGGCTACACCTTC; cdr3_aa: CASSQEGTGTLYGYTF
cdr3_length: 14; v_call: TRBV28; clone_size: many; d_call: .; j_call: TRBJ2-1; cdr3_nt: TGTGCCAGCAATATAGGTAGCTCCTACAATGAGCAGTTCTTC; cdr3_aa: CASNIGSSYNEQFF
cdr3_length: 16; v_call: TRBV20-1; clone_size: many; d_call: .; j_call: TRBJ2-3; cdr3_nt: TGCAGTGCTAGGCCTTTAAGGACTACTAGCACAGATACGCAGTATTTT; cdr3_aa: CSARPLRTTSTDTQYF
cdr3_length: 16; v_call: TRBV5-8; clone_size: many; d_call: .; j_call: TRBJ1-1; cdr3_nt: TGTGCCAGCAGCTTGTTACGTCGGCGGGCGGGAGCTGAAGCTTTCTTT; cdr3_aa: CASSLLRRRAGAEAFF
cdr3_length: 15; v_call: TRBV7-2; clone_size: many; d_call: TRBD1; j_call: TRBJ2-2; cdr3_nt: TGTGCCAGCAGCCGACGGACAGGGATTTCCGGGGAGCTGTTTTTT; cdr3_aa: CASSRRTGISGELFF
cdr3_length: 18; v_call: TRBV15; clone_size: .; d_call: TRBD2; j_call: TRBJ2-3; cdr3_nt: TGTGCCACCAGCAGACCCACTATAGCGGGGGGGTTCACAGATACGCAGTATTTT; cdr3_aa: CATSRPTIAGGFTDTQYF
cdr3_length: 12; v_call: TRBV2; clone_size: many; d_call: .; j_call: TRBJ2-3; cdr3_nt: TGTGCCAGCGGTACGAGGGTGGATACGCAGTATTTT; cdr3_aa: CASGTRVDTQYF
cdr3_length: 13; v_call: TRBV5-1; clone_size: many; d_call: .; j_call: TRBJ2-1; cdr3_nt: TGCGCCAGCAGGGGCCAGGGTTACAATGAGCAGTTCTTC; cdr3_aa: CASRGQGYNEQFF
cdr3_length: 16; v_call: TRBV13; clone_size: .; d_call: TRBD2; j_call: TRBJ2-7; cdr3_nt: TGTGCCAGCAGCTTATGGGCTAGCGGGGCTCATTACGAGCAGTACTTC; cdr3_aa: CASSLWASGAHYEQYF
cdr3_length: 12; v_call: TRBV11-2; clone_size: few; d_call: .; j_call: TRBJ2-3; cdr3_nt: TGTGCCAGCAGCTTAGATCACACAGCGCAGTATTTT; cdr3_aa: CASSLDHTAQYF
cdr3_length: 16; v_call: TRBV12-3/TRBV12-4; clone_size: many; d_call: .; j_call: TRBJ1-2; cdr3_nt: TGTGCCACCGGTCCCAGTCGGGACACCTCTAACTATGGCTACACCTTC; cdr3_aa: CATGPSRDTSNYGYTF
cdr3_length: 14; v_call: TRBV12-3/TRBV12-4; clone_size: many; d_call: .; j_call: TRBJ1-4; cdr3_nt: TGTGCCAGCAGTTTAGGAGGGGGAAGGGAAAAACTGTTTTTT; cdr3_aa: CASSLGGGREKLFF
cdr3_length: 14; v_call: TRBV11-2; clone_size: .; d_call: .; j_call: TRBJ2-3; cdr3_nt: TGTGCCAGCAGCTTAGGTCGTGGGCCAGATACGCAGTATTTT; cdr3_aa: CASSLGRGPDTQYF
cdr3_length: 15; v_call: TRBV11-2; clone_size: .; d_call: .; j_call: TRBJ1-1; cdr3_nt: TGTGCCAGCAGCTTTAGGGTCTCCCGAGACACTGAAGCTTTCTTT; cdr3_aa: CASSFRVSRDTEAFF
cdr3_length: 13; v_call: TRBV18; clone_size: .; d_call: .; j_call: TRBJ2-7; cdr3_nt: TGTGCCAGCTCACCCGAGACAAGCTACGAGCAGTACTTC; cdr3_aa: CASSPETSYEQYF
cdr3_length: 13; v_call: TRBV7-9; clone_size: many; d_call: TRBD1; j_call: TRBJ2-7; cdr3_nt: TGTGCCAGCAGCTTGGGACAGCTCTACGAGCAGTACTTC; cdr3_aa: CASSLGQLYEQYF
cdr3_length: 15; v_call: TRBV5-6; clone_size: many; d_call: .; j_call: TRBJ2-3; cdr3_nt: TGTGCCAGCAGCTTGGTGTGGGGCCCCACAGATACGCAGTATTTT; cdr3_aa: CASSLVWGPTDTQYF
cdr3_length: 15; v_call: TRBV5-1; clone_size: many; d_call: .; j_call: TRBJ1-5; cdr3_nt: TGCGCCAGCAGCTTGGAAGGAGGGAAGGACCTGCCCCAGCATTTT; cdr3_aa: CASSLEGGKDLPQHF
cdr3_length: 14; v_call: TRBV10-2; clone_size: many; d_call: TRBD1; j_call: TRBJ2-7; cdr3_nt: TGCGCCAGCAGTGAGCGGACAGGGGGATACGAGCAGTACTTC; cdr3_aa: CASSERTGGYEQYF
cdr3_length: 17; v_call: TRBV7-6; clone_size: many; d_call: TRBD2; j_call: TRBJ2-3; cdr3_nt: TGTGCCAGCAGCCAAGGACTAGCGGGAGTGACCACAGATACGCAGTATTTT; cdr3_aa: CASSQGLAGVTTDTQYF
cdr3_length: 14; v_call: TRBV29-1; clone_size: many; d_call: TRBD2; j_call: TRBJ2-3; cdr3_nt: TGCAGCGTTGAAGACCCCCAGCGGGAAGATACGCAGTATTTT; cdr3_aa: CSVEDPQREDTQYF
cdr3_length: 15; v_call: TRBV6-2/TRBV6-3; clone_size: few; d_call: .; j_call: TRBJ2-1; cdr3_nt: TGTGCCAGCAGGTCGACGGGACCCTTATACAATGAGCAGTTCTTC; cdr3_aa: CASRSTGPLYNEQFF
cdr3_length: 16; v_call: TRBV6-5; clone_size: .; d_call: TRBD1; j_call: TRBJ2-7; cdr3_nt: TGTGCCAGCAGCACCTCCGGACAGGGCAATTCCTACGAGCAGTACTTC; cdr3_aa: CASSTSGQGNSYEQYF